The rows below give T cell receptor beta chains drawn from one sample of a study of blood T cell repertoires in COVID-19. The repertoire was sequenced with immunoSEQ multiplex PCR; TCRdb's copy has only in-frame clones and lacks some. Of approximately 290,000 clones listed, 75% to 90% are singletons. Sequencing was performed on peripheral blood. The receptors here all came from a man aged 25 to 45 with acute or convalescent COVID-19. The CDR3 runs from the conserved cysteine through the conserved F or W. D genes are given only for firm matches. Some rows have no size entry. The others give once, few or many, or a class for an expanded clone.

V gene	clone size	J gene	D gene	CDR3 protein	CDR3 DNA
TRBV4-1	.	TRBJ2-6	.	CASSQTKSRSGANVLTF	TGCGCCAGCAGCCAAACTAAGAGCCGCTCTGGGGCCAACGTCCTGACTTTC
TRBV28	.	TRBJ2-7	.	CASTGRPSYEQYF	TGTGCCAGCACAGGCAGACCGTCCTACGAGCAGTACTTC
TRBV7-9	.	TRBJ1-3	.	CASSPTTGVIGNTIYF	TGTGCCAGCAGCCCGACGACAGGAGTTATTGGAAACACCATATATTTT
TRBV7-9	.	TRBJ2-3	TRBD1	CASTFGQGKDTQYF	TGTGCCAGCACCTTCGGACAGGGAAAAGATACGCAGTATTTT
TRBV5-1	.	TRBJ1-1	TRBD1	CASSSDRGGRTEAFF	TGCGCCAGCAGCTCCGACAGGGGAGGACGTACTGAAGCTTTCTTT
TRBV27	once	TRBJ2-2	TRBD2	CASSFLLTSGVNTGELFF	TGTGCCAGCAGTTTTCTTCTAACTAGCGGGGTAAACACCGGGGAGCTGTTTTTT
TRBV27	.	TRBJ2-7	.	CASSSKLLTYEQYF	TGTGCCAGCAGTTCGAAGCTTCTTACCTACGAGCAGTACTTC
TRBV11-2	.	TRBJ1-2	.	CASSQPSMNGYTF	TGTGCCAGCAGCCAACCTAGCATGAATGGCTACACCTTC
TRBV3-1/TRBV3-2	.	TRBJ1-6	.	CASSPTGRGRESPLHF	TGTGCCAGCAGCCCTACCGGGCGGGGCAGGGAATCACCCCTCCACTTT
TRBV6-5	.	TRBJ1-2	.	CASRPASLGGYGYTF	TGTGCCAGCAGACCTGCCTCCCTGGGGGGCTATGGCTACACCTTC
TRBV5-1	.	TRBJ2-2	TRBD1	CASENRDRDTGELFF	TGCGCCAGCGAAAACCGGGACAGGGACACCGGGGAGCTGTTTTTT
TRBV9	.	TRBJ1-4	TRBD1	CASSFTGAYNEKLFF	TGTGCCAGCAGCTTTACAGGGGCCTACAATGAAAAACTGTTTTTT
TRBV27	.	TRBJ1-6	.	CASTSLGAVNSPLHF	TGTGCCAGCACCTCTTTGGGGGCAGTAAATTCACCCCTCCACTTT
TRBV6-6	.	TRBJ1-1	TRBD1	CASRHRDRVTEAFF	TGTGCCAGCAGACACAGAGACAGGGTCACTGAAGCTTTCTTT
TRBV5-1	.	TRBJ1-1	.	CASSPDSVGEAFF	TGCGCCAGCAGTCCCGACAGTGTTGGCGAAGCTTTCTTT
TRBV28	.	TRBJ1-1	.	CASSFAGVPPEAFF	TGTGCCAGCAGTTTCGCCGGGGTACCACCCGAAGCTTTCTTT
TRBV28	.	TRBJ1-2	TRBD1	CASSFRQGGGYTF	TGTGCCAGCAGTTTCAGACAGGGTGGTGGCTACACCTTC
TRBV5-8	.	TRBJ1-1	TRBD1	CASSGRTGDWNTEAFF	TGTGCCAGCAGCGGACGGACAGGGGATTGGAACACTGAAGCTTTCTTT
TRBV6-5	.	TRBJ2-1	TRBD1	CASTDRDRVFHEQFF	TGTGCCAGCACCGACCGGGACAGGGTGTTCCATGAGCAGTTCTTC
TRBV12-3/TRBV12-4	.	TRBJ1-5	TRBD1	CASSSWTGPQHF	TGTGCCAGCAGCTCCTGGACAGGTCCCCAGCATTTT
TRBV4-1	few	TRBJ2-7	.	CASSQEGGPYEQYF	TGCGCCAGCAGCCAAGAGGGGGGGCCCTACGAGCAGTACTTC
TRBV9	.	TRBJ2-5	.	CASSVVPGVRETQYF	TGTGCCAGCAGCGTAGTTCCGGGAGTTCGAGAGACCCAGTACTTC
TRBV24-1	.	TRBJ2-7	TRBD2	CATSNSGSLYEQYF	TGTGCCACCAGCAATAGCGGGAGTCTCTACGAGCAGTACTTC
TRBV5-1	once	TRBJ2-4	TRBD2	CASSLTSGQNIQYF	TGCGCCAGCAGCTTGACTAGCGGCCAAAACATTCAGTACTTC
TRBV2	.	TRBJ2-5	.	CASSEKTAQETQYF	TGTGCCAGCAGTGAAAAGACAGCCCAAGAGACCCAGTACTTC
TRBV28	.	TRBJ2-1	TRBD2	CASSRPGTSGGNEQFF	TGTGCCAGCAGTCGACCGGGGACTAGCGGGGGGAATGAGCAGTTCTTC
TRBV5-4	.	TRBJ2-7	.	CASSLRAGSYEQYF	TGTGCCAGCAGCTTGCGGGCGGGTTCCTACGAGCAGTACTTC
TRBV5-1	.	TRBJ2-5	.	CASSLSGGEETQYF	TGCGCCAGCAGCTTGTCCGGGGGAGAGGAGACCCAGTACTTC
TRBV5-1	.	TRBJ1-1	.	CASSWALMNTEAFF	TGCGCCAGCAGTTGGGCCCTGATGAACACTGAAGCTTTCTTT